What follows is one TCR beta chain and its context. The Seattle patients, enrolled during active infection, were followed longitudinally. This entry comes from a study of blood T cell repertoires in COVID-19. At the level of the study: PBMCs, B-cell-depleted T cells, or T cells were the source of the cDNA or gDNA that made up the material.

Profiling relied on immunoSEQ multiplex PCR, and the TCRdb table lists in-frame clones only, not all of them. This table holds approximately 240,000 clones, around 90% found once. The V and J ends lost 3 bases and 8 bases, in that order; junction bases with no gene match: 5. The germline V gene encodes CDR1 SGHKS and CDR2 YYEKEE (reference sequence). The CDR3 has 14 amino acids. This receptor was obtained from a man aged 30 to 39 with COVID-19, enrolled during active disease. The chain recombines TRBV5-5 with TRBJ1-4; 9 positions agree with TRBD1. Input material: peripheral blood. The CDR3, as DNA: TGTGCCAGCAGCTACGGGACAGGGAGGGAAAAACTGTTTTTT. Its protein is CASSYGTGREKLFF.